These 22 T cell receptor beta chains came from one sample sequenced in a study of T cells in Graves' hyperthyroidism and ophthalmopathy. The source material, RNA transcripts, was used to amplify TCR beta CDR3 regions. The HTBI primer set was used in a first-round RT-PCR of the TCR CDR3. A single record per CDR3 protein comes from TCRdb applying MiXCR to the multiplex PCR reads. The profile shows about 300,000 distinct CDR3 sequences, around 16% of them singletons. The sequenced sample was blood. The receptors stem from a man younger than 45 with Graves' hyperthyroidism.

The chain joins TRBV7-9 to TRBJ2-5; 10 nucleotides line up with TRBD2. The V gene end was trimmed by 5 bases and the J gene end by 7 bases; junction bases not matched to a gene: 19. CDR3 length: 18 residues. Germline V lookup: CDR1 SEHNR, CDR2 FQNEAQ (reference sequence). CDR3 sequence: CASSHLGAGGFWIMTQYF. The CDR3 coding sequence is TGTGCCAGCAGCCACCTTGGAGCGGGAGGGTTCTGGATTATGACCCAGTACTTC.

Turning to this clonotype: A clone one base away is much larger, so this may be a read error. The DNA of the CDR3 is TGTGCCTGGAGGGCAGAGATAGCGGTTCCCTACGAGCAGTACTTC. Its translation is CAWRAEIAVPYEQYF. This chain uses TRBV30 with TRBJ2-7; D is possibly TRBD2 (6 bases). The V end was cut by 3 bases, the J end by 2 bases, with 17 bases between. In germline, CDR1 is GTSNPN, CDR2 SVGIG (reference sequence). This CDR3 contains 15 residues.

This clonotype has a count of ten or more. The DNA for the CDR3 is TGTGCCTGGAGTAGTGGGCAGCCACCTAACTATGGCTACACCTTC. Translating it yields CAWSSGQPPNYGYTF. The chain is built from TRBV30 and TRBJ1-2; the D is unclear. V was shortened by 2 bases and J by 0 bases, with 13 bases between the two germline ends. This CDR3 contains 15 residues. Looked up from germline, CDR1 is GTSNPN and CDR2 is SVGIG (reference sequence).

This clonotype was seen ten or more times. This chain links TRBV30 with TRBJ1-4; D gene unclear. V dropped 3 bases and J dropped 8 bases, with 10 bases sitting between them. The V gene's germline CDR1 is GTSNPN and CDR2 SVGIG (reference sequence). The CDR3 consists of 12 residues. The CDR3 reads CAWSRAFEKLFF. CDR3 nucleotides: TGTGCCTGGAGCCGGGCCTTCGAAAAACTGTTTTTT.

At least ten counts were recorded for this clonotype. The chain links TRBV2 to TRBJ1-5; D perhaps matches TRBD1 (5 bases). V shed 3 bases and J shed 9 bases, with 12 bases lying between them. This CDR3 comprises 13 residues. The germline V gene has CDR1 SNHLY and CDR2 FYNNEI. CDR3 nucleotides: TGTGCCAGCAGTGAGGTCAGGGCCAGGCCCCAGCATTTT. Its translation is CASSEVRARPQHF.

The genes are TRBV5-6 and TRBJ1-2, with a tentative D call TRBD1 (6 bases). The V end was cut by 5 bases, the J end by 5 bases, with 10 bases between. The CDR3 has 12 amino acids. Germline V gene sequence: CDR1 SGHDT, CDR2 YYEEEE. The CDR3 here is CASRRTGYGYTF. The DNA of the CDR3 is TGTGCCAGCAGACGTACAGGGTATGGCTACACCTTC. The entire variable domain, with the rest obtained from reference TRBV5-6 and TRBJ1-2, is as follows: DAGVTQSPTHLIKTRGQQVTLRCSPKSGHDTVSWYQQALGQGPQFIFQYYEEEERQRGNFPDRFSGHQFPNYSSELNVNALLLGDSALYLCASRRTGYGYTFGSGTRLTVV.

The chain recombines TRBV15 with TRBJ2-3; 8 bases map to TRBD2. Germline V gene data show CDR1 as LNHNV and CDR2 as YYDKDF (reference sequence). This CDR3 comprises 16 residues. With V trimmed by 3 bases and J by 4 bases, 9 bases remained unmatched. The CDR3 region is CATSRLSGSAADTQYF. Written as DNA, the CDR3 is TGTGCCACCAGCAGGCTAAGCGGGAGTGCCGCAGATACGCAGTATTTT.

This clonotype has ten or more counts. The gene calls are TRBV12-3 or TRBV12-4 and TRBJ1-2; maybe TRBD1 (6 bases). V lost 5 bases and J 5 bases, leaving 9 bases between the germline ends. CDR3 size: 12 residues. CDR3 protein: CASSPGQYGYTF. The CDR3 coding sequence is TGTGCCAGCAGTCCCGGACAGTATGGCTACACCTTC.

This clonotype was counted at least ten times. The chain couples TRBV30 to TRBJ1-2; D may be TRBD1 (5 bases). The germline CDR1 and CDR2 sequences are GTSNPN and SVGIG (reference sequence). This CDR3 is built from 16 residues. V was shortened by 2 bases and J by 4 bases, with 20 bases between the two germline ends. CDR3 DNA sequence: TGTGCCTGGAGTCAACAGGACTCCCCGGCGGTCTATGGCTACACCTTC. This codes for CAWSQQDSPAVYGYTF.

This clonotype was seen many times. V usage is TRBV12-3 or TRBV12-4 and J usage is TRBJ2-1; D unresolved. With 5 bases removed from V and 0 bases from J, the gap between germline ends came to 23 bases. This CDR3 has 19 amino acids. The CDR3 loop reads CASSPYPTRRLSSYNEQFF. CDR3 DNA: TGTGCCAGCAGTCCGTACCCTACCCGGCGCCTCAGCTCCTACAATGAGCAGTTCTTC.

This clonotype occurred many times. The gene calls are TRBV7-3 and TRBJ2-3; D remains ambiguous. The CDR3 is made up of 14 amino acids. V dropped 0 bases and J dropped 6 bases, with 10 bases sitting between them. The germline gives CDR1 SGHTA, CDR2 FQGTGA. DNA of the CDR3: TGTGCCAGCAGCTTAACGGGTGGGCTGGATACGCAGTATTTT. Translation gives CASSLTGGLDTQYF.

The chain is built from TRBV11-2 and TRBJ2-3; 8 bases line up with TRBD2. Germline CDR1 SGHAT, CDR2 FQNNGV. Trimming took 5 bases from V and 4 from J; bases not matched to a gene: 11. The CDR3 length is 16 residues. The CDR3 reads CASSPDGRAGADTQYF. The CDR3 DNA is TGTGCCAGCAGCCCCGACGGGAGGGCCGGGGCAGATACGCAGTATTTT.

This clonotype has only a few counts. J is TRBJ2-3 and V is TRBV29-1, with D perhaps TRBD2 (5 bases). With 6 bases removed from V and 6 bases from J, the gap between germline ends came to 19 bases. Germline assignment: CDR1 SQVTM and CDR2 ANQGSEA. The CDR3 contains 14 residues. The CDR3 is CSVGRRSSGDTQYF. The CDR3 DNA reads as TGCAGCGTAGGACGGAGGTCCTCGGGGGATACGCAGTATTTT.

This clonotype was seen ten or more times. The V call is TRBV27, the J call TRBJ2-2; 7 bases map to TRBD1. The trim removed 2 bases at V and 5 bases at J, leaving 11 bases unmatched. Germline-derived CDR1 and CDR2 are MNHEY and SMNVEV (reference sequence). There are 17 residues in the CDR3. CDR3 amino acids: CASSLRATGVRTGELFF. In nucleotides, the CDR3 is TGTGCCAGCAGTTTAAGGGCTACAGGGGTTCGGACCGGGGAGCTGTTTTTT.

The genes are TRBV20-1 and TRBJ2-7, with D possibly TRBD2 on 5 matching bases. CDR1 DFQATT and CDR2 SNEGSKA come from the germline V gene (reference sequence). This CDR3 contains 14 residues. Trimming pared 4 bases from V and 0 bases from J, leaving 13 bases between. The CDR3 reads CSAKTTPSSYEQYF. The CDR3 DNA reads as TGCAGTGCTAAGACTACCCCGAGCTCCTACGAGCAGTACTTC.

The V call is TRBV11-2, the J call TRBJ2-7, with unresolved D. The CDR3 contains 14 residues. The germline V gene encodes CDR1 SGHAT and CDR2 FQNNGV. Trimming pared 3 bases from V and 5 bases from J, leaving 14 bases between. Written as DNA, the CDR3 is TGTGCCAGCAGCTTCCAGGAGCTCTTCGACGAGCAGTACTTC. Protein product: CASSFQELFDEQYF.

This rearrangement joins TRBV7-9 to TRBJ2-1, with a tentative D call TRBD1 (6 bases). The CDR3 consists of 17 residues. Trimming cost V 2 bases and J 15 bases, with 29 bases left between them. CDR1 is SEHNR, CDR2 FQNEAQ, per germline (reference sequence). The CDR3 reads CASSLWGQSQKGHKRFF. In DNA, the CDR3 is TGTGCCAGCAGCTTATGGGGACAATCCCAAAAAGGCCATAAGCGGTTCTTC.

Ten or more counts support this clonotype. The V call is TRBV7-8, the J call TRBJ2-7, with a tentative D call TRBD2 (6 bases). Germline assignment: CDR1 SGHVS and CDR2 FQNEAQ. This CDR3 spans 14 amino acids. Trimming left V 5 bases short and J 5 bases short, with 16 bases between. In DNA form, the CDR3 reads TGTGCCAGCAGCCCAGTCGGGAGTGTCAACGAGCAGTACTTC. As protein: CASSPVGSVNEQYF.

This clonotype was counted only a few times. V is TRBV13 and J is TRBJ2-3, with TRBD1 as a possible D gene (5 bases). The V end lost 7 bases, the J end lost 6 bases, and 5 bases lay between the germline ends. The CDR3 consists of 10 residues. The germline V gene has CDR1 PRHDT and CDR2 FYEKMQ (reference sequence). CDR3 region: CASKGDTQYF. In DNA, the CDR3 is TGTGCCAGCAAGGGGGATACGCAGTATTTT. The full variable domain, rest sourced from reference TRBV13 and TRBJ2-3, is AAGVIQSPRHLIKEKRETATLKCYPIPRHDTVYWYQQGPGQDPQFLISFYEKMQSDKGSIPDRFSAQQFSDYHSELNMSSLELGDSALYFCASKGDTQYFGPGTRLTVL.

The V and J genes are TRBV28 and TRBJ1-2; TRBD1 is a possible D gene (5 bases). Germline-derived CDR1 and CDR2 are MDHEN and SYDVKM. This CDR3 region has 14 residues. V was shortened by 3 bases and J by 4 bases, with 12 bases between the two germline ends. DNA of the CDR3: TGTGCCAGCAGTTTTCGACGGGGCGGCTATGGCTACACCTTC. This translates into CASSFRRGGYGYTF.

The sample holds a few counts of this clonotype. J is TRBJ1-1 and V is TRBV11-3; TRBD1 agrees at 7 bases. Per germline, CDR1 SGHNT and CDR2 YENEEA. The ends lost 1 base at V and 7 bases at J; junction bases unmatched: 3. CDR3 length: 13 amino acids. CDR3 protein: CASSLAQGFEAFF. DNA of the CDR3: TGTGCCAGCAGCTTAGCACAGGGGTTTGAAGCTTTCTTT.

In this sample, this clonotype turned up a few times. J is TRBJ1-1 and V is TRBV7-9, with a tentative D call TRBD1 (6 bases). Deletions cut 5 bases from V and 11 bases from J, with 15 bases between. The CDR3 runs 12 residues. Germline values: CDR1 SEHNR, CDR2 FQNEAQ (reference sequence). The CDR3 DNA is TGTGCCAGCAGCAAGGGGGGGGGTGAGGCTTTCTTT. This encodes CASSKGGGEAFF.